Detailed here is one T cell receptor beta chain. What it recognizes is unknown. The data are from a study of cytomegalovirus exposure and HLA in healthy donors. Germline loops: CDR1 MNHNS, CDR2 SASEGT. The CDR3 runs 15 residues. Germline trimming cut 1 base from V and 5 bases from J; bases unmatched to any gene: 5. PCR was performed using 60 Vbeta and 13 Jbeta primers. Repertoires were generated with immunoSEQ multiplex PCR, while TCRdb's copy carries only in-frame clones and drops some. The repertoire holds some 160,000 clones, with roughly 87% as singletons. Study outcomes and limitations: For most TCR sequences rarity was the rule, although some public TCRs occurred in many donors.

The sample taken for sequencing was PBMCs. This clonotype was obtained from a woman aged 50 to 60 in good health and CMV-seronegative. This chain links TRBV6-1 with TRBJ2-5; the match to TRBD2 covers 9 bases. CDR3 nucleotide sequence: TGTGCCAGCAGTGAAGGGATAGCGGGGGTGGAGACCCAGTACTTC. This translates into CASSEGIAGVETQYF.